This section outlines one TCR beta chain sequence together with its context. Antigen specificity is unknown. This record comes from a study of shared clonotypes between healthy human individuals. Study context: Three CD4 naive, three CD4 memory, two CD8 naive and one CD8 memory plate were used per donor. Study-level points and caveats: Sampling involved blood alone; tissue repertoires likely differ.

Germline CDR1 reads SGDLS; CDR2 reads YYNGEE. Deletions cut 9 bases from V and 1 base from J, with 7 bases between. CDR3 length: 12 residues. This table comes from immunoSEQ multiplex PCR, and its TCRdb copy is limited to in-frame clones, with some not included. Here the sample spans 85,000 to 100,000 clones, 68% being singletons. This clonotype was sampled from a man aged 30 to 39 in good health. The source material was memory CD8+ T cells sorted from blood. Subset noted: CD45RO+ cells pooled with CCR7-negative TemRA cells. The rearrangement uses TRBV9 and TRBJ2-2; D remains unclear. CDR3 DNA sequence: TGTGCCACGACTGAGAACACCGGGGAGCTGTTTTTT. This sequence encodes CATTENTGELFF.